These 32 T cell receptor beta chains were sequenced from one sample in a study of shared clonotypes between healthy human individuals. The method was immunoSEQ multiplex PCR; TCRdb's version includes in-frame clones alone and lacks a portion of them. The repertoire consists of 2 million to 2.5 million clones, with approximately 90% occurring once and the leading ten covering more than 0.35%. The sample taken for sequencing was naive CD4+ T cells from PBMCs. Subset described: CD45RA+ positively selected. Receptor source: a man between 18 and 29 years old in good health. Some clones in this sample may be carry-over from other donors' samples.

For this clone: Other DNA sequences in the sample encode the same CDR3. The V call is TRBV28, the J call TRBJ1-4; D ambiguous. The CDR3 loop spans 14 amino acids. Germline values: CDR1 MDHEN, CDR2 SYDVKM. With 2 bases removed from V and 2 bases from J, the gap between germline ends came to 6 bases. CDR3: CASSLRVTNEKLFF. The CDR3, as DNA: TGTGCCAGCAGTTTACGGGTTACTAATGAAAAACTGTTTTTT.

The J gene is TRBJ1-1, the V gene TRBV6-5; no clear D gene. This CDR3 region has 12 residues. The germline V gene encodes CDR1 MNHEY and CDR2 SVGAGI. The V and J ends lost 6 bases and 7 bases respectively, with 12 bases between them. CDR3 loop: CASRDPGFEAFF. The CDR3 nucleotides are TGTGCCAGCAGAGACCCCGGATTTGAAGCTTTCTTT.

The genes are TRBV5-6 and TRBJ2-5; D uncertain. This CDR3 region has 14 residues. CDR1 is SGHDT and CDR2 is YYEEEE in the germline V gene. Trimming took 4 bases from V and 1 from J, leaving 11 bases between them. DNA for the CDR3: TGTGCCAGCAGCCGCGGCCAGGTCCAAGAGACCCAGTACTTC. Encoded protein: CASSRGQVQETQYF. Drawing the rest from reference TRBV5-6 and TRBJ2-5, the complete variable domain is DAGVTQSPTHLIKTRGQQVTLRCSPKSGHDTVSWYQQALGQGPQFIFQYYEEEERQRGNFPDRFSGHQFPNYSSELNVNALLLGDSALYLCASSRGQVQETQYFGPGTRLLVL.

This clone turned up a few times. The CDR3, as DNA: TGTGCCAGCAGGCTCAACAGGGGTCGAGGCACTGAAGCTTTCTTT. Residues: CASRLNRGRGTEAFF. The genes are TRBV6-5 and TRBJ1-1; 7 nucleotides agree with TRBD1. CDR3 length: 15 residues. V dropped 6 bases and J dropped 4; count of bases not matched to a gene: 11. CDR1 MNHEY and CDR2 SVGAGI come from the germline V gene.

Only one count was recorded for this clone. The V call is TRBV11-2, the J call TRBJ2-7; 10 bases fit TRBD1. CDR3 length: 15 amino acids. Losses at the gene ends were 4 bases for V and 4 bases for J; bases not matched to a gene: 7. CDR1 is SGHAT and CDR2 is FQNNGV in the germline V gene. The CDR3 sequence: CASSSLDRGLYEQYF. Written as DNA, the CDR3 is TGTGCCAGCAGCTCCCTAGACAGGGGGCTATACGAGCAGTACTTC.

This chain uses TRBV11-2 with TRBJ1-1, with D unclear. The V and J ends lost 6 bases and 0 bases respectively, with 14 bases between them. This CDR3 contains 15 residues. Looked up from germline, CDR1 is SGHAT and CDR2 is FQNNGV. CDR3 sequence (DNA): TGTGCCAGCAGGGGCCTTTACGGGATGAACACTGAAGCTTTCTTT. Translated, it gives CASRGLYGMNTEAFF.

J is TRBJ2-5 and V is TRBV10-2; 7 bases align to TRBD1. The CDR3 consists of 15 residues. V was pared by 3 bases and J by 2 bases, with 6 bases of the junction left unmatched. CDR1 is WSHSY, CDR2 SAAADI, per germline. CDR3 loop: CASSEIGTVQETQYF. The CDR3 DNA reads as TGCGCCAGCAGTGAAATCGGGACAGTACAAGAGACCCAGTACTTC.

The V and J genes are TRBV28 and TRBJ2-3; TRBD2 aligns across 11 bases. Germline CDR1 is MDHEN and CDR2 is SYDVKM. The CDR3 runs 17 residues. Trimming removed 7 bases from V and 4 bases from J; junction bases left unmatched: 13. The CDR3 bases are TGTGCCAGCACCGTAGCGGGAGGGCCTGGCGTCGCAGATACGCAGTATTTT. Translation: CASTVAGGPGVADTQYF.

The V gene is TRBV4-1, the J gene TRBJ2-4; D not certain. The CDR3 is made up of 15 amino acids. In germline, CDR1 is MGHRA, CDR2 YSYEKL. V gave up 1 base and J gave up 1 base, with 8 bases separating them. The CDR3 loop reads CASSQGRAAKNIQYF. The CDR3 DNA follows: TGCGCCAGCAGCCAAGGACGGGCGGCCAAAAACATTCAGTACTTC.

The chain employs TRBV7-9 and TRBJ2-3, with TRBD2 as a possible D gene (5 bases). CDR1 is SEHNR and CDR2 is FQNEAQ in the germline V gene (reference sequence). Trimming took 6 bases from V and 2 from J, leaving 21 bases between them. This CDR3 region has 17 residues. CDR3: CASSFFGNRILTDTQYF. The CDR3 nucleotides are TGTGCCAGCAGTTTTTTCGGGAACAGAATACTCACAGATACGCAGTATTTT. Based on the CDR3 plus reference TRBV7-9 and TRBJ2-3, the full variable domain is DTGVSQNPRHKITKRGQNVTFRCDPISEHNRLYWYRQTLGQGPEFLTYFQNEAQLEKSRLLSDRFSAERPKGSFSTLEIQRTEQGDSAMYLCASSFFGNRILTDTQYFGPGTRLTVL.

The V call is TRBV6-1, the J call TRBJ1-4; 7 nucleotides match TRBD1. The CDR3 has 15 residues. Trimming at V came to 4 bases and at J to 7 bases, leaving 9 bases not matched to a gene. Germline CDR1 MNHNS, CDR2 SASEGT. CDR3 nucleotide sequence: TGTGCCAGCAGTGGGGACAGCAGCTCCCCTGAAAAACTGTTTTTT. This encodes CASSGDSSSPEKLFF.

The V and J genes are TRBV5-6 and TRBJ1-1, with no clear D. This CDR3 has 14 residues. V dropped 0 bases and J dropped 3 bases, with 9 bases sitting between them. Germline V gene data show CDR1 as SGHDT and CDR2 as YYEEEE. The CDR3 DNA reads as TGTGCCAGCAGCTTGGGGTTCGCGGACACTGAAGCTTTCTTT. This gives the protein CASSLGFADTEAFF.

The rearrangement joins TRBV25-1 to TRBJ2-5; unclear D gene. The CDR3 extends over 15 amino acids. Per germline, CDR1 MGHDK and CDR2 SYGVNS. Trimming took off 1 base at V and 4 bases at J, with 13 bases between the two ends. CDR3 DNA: TGTGCCAGCAGTGAATTTCATAGTACAGTAGAGACCCAGTACTTC. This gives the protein CASSEFHSTVETQYF.

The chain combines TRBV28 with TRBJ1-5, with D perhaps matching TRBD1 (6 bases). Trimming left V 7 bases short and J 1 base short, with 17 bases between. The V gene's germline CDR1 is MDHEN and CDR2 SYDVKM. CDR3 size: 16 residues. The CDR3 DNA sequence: TGTGCCAGCACTCTGTTCAGGGGACACAGCAATCAGCCCCAGCATTTT. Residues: CASTLFRGHSNQPQHF.

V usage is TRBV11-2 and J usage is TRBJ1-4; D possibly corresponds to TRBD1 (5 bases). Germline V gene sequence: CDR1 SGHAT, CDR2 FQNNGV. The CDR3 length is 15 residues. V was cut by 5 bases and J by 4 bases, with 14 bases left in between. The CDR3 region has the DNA TGTGCCAGCAGCCCAGGGAGGGCTATTAATGAAAAACTGTTTTTT. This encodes CASSPGRAINEKLFF.

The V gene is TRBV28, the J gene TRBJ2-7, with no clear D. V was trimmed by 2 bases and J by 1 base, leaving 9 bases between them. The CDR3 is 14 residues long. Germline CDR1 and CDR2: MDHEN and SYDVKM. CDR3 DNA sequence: TGTGCCAGCAGTTTAACCGCAGTATCCTACGAGCAGTACTTC. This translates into CASSLTAVSYEQYF.

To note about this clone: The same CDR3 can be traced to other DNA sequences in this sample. In DNA, the CDR3 is TGTGCCAGCAGTGAACAAAATGAAAAACTGTTTTTT. It encodes CASSEQNEKLFF. V gene TRBV2 combines with J gene TRBJ1-4; no firm D call. V shed 2 bases and J shed 5 bases, with 3 bases lying between them. The CDR3 is 12 residues long. Germline-derived CDR1 and CDR2 are SNHLY and FYNNEI.

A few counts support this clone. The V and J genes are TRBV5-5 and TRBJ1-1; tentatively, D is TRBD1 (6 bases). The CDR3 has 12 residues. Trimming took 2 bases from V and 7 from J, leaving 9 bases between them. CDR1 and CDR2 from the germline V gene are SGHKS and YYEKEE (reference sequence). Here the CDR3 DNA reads TGTGCCAGCAGCTTTCGGACAGTTGAAGCTTTCTTT. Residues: CASSFRTVEAFF.

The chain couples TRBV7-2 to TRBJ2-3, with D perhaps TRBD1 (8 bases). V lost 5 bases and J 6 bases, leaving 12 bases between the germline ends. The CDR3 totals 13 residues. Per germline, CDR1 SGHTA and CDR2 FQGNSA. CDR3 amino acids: CASSAQGGDTQYF. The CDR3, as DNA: TGTGCCAGCAGCGCACAGGGGGGGGATACGCAGTATTTT.

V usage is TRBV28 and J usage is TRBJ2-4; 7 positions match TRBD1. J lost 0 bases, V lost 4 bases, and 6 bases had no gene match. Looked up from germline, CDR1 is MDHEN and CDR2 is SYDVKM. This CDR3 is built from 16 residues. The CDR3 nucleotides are TGTGCCAGCAGTTCGAACAGGGGTATAGCCAAAAACATTCAGTACTTC. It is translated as CASSSNRGIAKNIQYF.

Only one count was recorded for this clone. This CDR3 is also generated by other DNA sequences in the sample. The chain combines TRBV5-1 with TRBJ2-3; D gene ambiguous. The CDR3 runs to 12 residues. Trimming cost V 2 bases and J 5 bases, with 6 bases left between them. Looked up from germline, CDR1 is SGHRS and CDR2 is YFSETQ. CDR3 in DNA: TGCGCCAGCAGCTTTCAAGGAGATACGCAGTATTTT. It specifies CASSFQGDTQYF. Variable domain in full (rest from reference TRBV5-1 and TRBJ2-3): KAGVTQTPRYLIKTRGQQVTLSCSPISGHRSVSWYQQTPGQGLQFLFEYFSETQRNKGNFPGRFSGRQFSNSRSEMNVSTLELGDSALYLCASSFQGDTQYFGPGTRLTVL.

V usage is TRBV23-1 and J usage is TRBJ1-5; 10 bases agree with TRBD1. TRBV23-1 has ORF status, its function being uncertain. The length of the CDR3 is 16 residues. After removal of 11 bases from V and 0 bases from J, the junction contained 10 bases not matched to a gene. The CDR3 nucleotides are TGCGCCTGCCGAGTGGGACAGGGGTCTAGCAATCAGCCCCAGCATTTT. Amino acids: CACRVGQGSSNQPQHF.

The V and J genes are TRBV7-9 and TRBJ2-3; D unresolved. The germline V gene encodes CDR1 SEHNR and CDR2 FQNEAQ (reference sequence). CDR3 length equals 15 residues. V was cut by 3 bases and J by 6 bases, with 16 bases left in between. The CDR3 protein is CASSFDPLRADTQYF. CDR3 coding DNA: TGTGCCAGCAGCTTCGACCCGCTACGGGCGGATACGCAGTATTTT.

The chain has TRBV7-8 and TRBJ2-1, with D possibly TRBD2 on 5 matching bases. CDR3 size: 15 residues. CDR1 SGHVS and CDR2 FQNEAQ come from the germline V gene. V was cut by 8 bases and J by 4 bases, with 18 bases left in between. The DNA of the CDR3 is TGTGCCAGCCGAACTCGGCGGGTGGGGTACAATGAGCAGTTCTTC. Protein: CASRTRRVGYNEQFF.

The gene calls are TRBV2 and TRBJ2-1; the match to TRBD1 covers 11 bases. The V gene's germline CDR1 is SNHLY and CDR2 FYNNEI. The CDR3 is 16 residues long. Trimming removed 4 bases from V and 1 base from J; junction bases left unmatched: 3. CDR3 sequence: CASSGGQGESYNEQFF. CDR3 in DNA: TGTGCCAGCAGTGGGGGACAGGGGGAATCCTACAATGAGCAGTTCTTC.

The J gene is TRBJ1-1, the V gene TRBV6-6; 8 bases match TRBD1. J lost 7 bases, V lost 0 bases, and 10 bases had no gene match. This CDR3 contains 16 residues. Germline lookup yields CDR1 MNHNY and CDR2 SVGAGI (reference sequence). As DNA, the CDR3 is TGTGCCAGCAGTTACTCGAACAGGGGGAATTTTGTTGAAGCTTTCTTT. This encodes CASSYSNRGNFVEAFF.

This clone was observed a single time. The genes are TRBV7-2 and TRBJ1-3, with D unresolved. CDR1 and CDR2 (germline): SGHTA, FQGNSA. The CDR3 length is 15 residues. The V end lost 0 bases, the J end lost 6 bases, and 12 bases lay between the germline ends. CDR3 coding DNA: TGTGCCAGCAGCTTAGCGGGGTTCGATGTAAACACCATATATTTT. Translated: CASSLAGFDVNTIYF. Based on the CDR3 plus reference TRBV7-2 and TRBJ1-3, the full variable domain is GAGVSQSPSNKVTEKGKDVELRCDPISGHTALYWYRQSLGQGLEFLIYFQGNSAPDKSGLPSDRFSAERTGGSVSTLTIQRTQQEDSAVYLCASSLAGFDVNTIYFGEGSWLTVV.

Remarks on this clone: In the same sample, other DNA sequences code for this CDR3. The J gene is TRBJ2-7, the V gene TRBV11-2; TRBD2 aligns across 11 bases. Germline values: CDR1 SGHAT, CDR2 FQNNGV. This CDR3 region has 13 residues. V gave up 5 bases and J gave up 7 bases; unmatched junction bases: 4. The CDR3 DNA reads TGTGCCAGCAGCCTAGCGGGAGGAGGAGAGCAGTACTTC. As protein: CASSLAGGGEQYF.

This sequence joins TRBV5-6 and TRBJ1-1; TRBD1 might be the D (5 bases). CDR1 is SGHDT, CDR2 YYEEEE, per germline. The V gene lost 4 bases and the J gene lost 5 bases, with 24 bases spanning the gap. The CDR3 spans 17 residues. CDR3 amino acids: CASSPVGGERGKTEAFF. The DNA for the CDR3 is TGTGCCAGCAGCCCAGTGGGAGGGGAGAGGGGTAAAACTGAAGCTTTCTTT. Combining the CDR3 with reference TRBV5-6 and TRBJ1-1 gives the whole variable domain DAGVTQSPTHLIKTRGQQVTLRCSPKSGHDTVSWYQQALGQGPQFIFQYYEEEERQRGNFPDRFSGHQFPNYSSELNVNALLLGDSALYLCASSPVGGERGKTEAFFGQGTRLTVV.

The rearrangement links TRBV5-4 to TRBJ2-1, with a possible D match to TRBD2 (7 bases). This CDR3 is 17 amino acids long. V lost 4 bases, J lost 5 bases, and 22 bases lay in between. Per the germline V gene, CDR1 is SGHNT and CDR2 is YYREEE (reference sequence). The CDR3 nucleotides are TGTGCCAGCAGCCCGAGGTCGGGGGGCAGAGCCGACAATGAGCAGTTCTTC. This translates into CASSPRSGGRADNEQFF.

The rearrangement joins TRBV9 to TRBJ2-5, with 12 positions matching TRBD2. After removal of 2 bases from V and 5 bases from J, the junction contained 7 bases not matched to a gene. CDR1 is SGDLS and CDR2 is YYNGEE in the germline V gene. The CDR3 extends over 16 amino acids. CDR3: CASSVASGRARETQYF. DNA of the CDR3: TGTGCCAGCAGCGTGGCTAGCGGGAGGGCCAGGGAGACCCAGTACTTC.

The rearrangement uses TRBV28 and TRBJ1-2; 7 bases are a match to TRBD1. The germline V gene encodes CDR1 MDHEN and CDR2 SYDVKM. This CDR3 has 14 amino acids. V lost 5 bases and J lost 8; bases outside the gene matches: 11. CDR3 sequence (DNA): TGTGCCAGCAGTAACCTCTTGTCAGGGGGGGGCTACACCTTC. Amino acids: CASSNLLSGGGYTF.